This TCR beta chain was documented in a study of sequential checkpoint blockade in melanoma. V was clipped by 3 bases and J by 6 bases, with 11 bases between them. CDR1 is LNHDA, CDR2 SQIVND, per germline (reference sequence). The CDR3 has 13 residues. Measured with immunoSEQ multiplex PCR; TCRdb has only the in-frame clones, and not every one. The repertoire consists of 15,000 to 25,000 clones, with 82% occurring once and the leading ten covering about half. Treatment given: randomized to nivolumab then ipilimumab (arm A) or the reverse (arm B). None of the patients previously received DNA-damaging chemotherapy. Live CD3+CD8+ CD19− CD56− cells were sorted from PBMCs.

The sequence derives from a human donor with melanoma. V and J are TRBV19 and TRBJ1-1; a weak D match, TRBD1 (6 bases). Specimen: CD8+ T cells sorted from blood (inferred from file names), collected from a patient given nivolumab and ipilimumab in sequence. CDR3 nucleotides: TGTGCCAGTAGTATCACAGGGTGGGCTGAAGCTTTCTTT. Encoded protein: CASSITGWAEAFF.